This T cell receptor beta chain was identified during a study of preoperative IRX-2 immunotherapy in early breast cancer. The V and J ends lost 5 bases and 1 base respectively, with 15 bases between them. The germline V gene encodes CDR1 LNHDA and CDR2 SQIVND (reference sequence). The CDR3 consists of 17 residues. As to treatment: preoperative locoregional IRX-2 cytokine immunotherapy. This phase Ib study tested locoregional IRX-2 cytokine immunotherapy given before surgery. Clones were read by immunoSEQ multiplex PCR, and TCRdb kept only the in-frame ones, dropping some. Of roughly 3,500 clones in the sample, around 80% are singletons; the top ten hold around 5.8%.

This TCR was sampled from a human donor with breast cancer. The chain joins TRBV19 to TRBJ2-6; tentatively, D is TRBD1 or TRBD2 (6 bases each). The specimen comprised tumor tissue, sampled before IRX-2 immunotherapy. In DNA, the CDR3 is TGTGCCAGTAGTGTCTGGGGGGCTAATTCTGGGGCCAACGTCCTGACTTTC. Its translation: CASSVWGANSGANVLTF.